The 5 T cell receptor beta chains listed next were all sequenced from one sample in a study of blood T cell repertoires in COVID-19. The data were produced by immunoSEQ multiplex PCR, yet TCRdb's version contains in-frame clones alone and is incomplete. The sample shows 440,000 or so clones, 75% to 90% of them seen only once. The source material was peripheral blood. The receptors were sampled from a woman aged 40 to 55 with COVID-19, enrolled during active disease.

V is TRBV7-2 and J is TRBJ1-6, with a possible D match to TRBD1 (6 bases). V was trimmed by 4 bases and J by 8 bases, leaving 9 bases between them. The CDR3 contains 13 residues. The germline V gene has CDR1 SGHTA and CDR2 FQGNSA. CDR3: CASSSQGDSPLHF. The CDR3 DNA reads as TGTGCCAGCAGCTCACAGGGAGATTCACCCCTCCACTTT.

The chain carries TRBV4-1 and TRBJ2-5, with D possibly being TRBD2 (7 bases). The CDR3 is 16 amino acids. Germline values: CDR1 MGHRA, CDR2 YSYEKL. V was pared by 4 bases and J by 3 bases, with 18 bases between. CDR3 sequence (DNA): TGCGCCAGCAGCCCCCAGGAGGGGGGGGGCGAAGAGACCCAGTACTTC. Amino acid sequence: CASSPQEGGGEETQYF.

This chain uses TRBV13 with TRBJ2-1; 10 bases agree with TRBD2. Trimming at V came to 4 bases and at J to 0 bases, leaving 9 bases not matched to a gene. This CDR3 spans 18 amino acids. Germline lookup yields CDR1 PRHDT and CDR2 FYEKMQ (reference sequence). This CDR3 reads CASSSDYSGGSSYNEQFF. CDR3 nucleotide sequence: TGTGCCAGCAGCTCGGACTATAGCGGGGGGAGCTCCTACAATGAGCAGTTCTTC.

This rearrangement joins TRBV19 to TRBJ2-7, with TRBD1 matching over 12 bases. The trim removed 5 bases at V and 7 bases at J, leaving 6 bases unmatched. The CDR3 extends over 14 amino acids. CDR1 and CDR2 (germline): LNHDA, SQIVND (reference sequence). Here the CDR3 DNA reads TGTGCCAGTAGTTCCGGGACAGGGGGCAATGAGCAGTACTTC. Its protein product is CASSSGTGGNEQYF.

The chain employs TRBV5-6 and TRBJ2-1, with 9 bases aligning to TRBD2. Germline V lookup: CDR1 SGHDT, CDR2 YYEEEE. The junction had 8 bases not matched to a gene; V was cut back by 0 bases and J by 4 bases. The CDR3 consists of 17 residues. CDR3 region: CASSLELAGNKYNEQFF. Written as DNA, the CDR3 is TGTGCCAGCAGCTTGGAACTAGCGGGCAATAAATACAATGAGCAGTTCTTC. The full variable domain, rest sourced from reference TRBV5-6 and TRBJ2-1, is DAGVTQSPTHLIKTRGQQVTLRCSPKSGHDTVSWYQQALGQGPQFIFQYYEEEERQRGNFPDRFSGHQFPNYSSELNVNALLLGDSALYLCASSLELAGNKYNEQFFGPGTRLTVL.